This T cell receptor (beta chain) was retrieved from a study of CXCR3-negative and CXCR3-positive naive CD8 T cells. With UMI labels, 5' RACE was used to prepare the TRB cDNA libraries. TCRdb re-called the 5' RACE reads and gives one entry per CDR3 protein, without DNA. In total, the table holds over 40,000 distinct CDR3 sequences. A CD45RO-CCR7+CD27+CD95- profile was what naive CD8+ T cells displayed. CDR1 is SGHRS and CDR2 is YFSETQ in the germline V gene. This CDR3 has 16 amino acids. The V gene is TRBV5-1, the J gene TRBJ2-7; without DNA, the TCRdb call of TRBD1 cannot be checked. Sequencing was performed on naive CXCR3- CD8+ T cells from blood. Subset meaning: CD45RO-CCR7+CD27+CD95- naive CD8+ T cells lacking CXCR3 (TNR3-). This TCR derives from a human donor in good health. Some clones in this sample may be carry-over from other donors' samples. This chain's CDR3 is CASSLGYWEPPYEQYF.